This T cell receptor (beta chain) was obtained from a study of Graves' ophthalmopathy and Graves' hyperthyroidism. Investigators amplified TCR beta CDR3 regions from RNA transcripts. First-round RT-PCR relied on HTBI primers, and a second-round multiplex PCR came next. TCRdb reanalysed the multiplex PCR reads using MiXCR and keeps one entry per CDR3 protein. The sample has 200,000 to 250,000 distinct CDR3 sequences, under 30% seen once. This clonotype was recorded many times. Exclusion applied to patients with other autoimmune diseases, uncontrolled infections, pregnancy or lactation. Physicians reached a diagnosis by relying on clinical symptoms, serum thyroxine, TRAb, thyroid ultrasound and orbital computed tomography. The CDR3 runs 13 residues. CDR1 is SQVTM and CDR2 is ANQGSEA in the germline V gene. V shed 3 bases, J shed 2 bases, and the junction held 2 bases outside the gene matches.

Material: peripheral blood. The V call is TRBV29-1, the J call TRBJ2-5; 8 nucleotides align to TRBD1. The receptor was derived from a man aged 50-59 years with Graves' ophthalmopathy. For the CDR3, the DNA is TGCAGCGTTGACAGGGGGCAACAAGAGACCCAGTACTTC. Its protein product is CSVDRGQQETQYF.